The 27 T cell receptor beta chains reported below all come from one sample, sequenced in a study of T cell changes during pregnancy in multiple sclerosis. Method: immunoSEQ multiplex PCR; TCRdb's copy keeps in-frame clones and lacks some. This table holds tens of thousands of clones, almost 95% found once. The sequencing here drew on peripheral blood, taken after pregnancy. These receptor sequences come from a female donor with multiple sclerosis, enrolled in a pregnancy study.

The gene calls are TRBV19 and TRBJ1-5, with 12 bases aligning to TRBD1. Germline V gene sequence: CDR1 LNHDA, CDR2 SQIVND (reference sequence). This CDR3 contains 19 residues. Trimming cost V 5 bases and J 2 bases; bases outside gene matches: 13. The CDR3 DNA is TGTGCCAGTAGTTCCCCCCGGGACAGGGGGCGTGGGGGCAATCAGCCCCAGCATTTT. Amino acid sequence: CASSSPRDRGRGGNQPQHF.

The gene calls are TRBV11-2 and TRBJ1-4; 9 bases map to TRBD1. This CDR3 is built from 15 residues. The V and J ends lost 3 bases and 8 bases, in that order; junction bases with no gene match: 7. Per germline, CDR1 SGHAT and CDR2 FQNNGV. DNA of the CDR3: TGTGCCAGCAGCTTCCAGGGACAGGGAGGGGAAAAACTGTTTTTT. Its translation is CASSFQGQGGEKLFF. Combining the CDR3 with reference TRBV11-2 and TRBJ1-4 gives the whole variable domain EAGVAQSPRYKIIEKRQSVAFWCNPISGHATLYWYQQILGQGPKLLIQFQNNGVVDDSQLPKDRFSAERLKGVDSTLKIQPAKLEDSAVYLCASSFQGQGGEKLFFGSGTQLSVL.

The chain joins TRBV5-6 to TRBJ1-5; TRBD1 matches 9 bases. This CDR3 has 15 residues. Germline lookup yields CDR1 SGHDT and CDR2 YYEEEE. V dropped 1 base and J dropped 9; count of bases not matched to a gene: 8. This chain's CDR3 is CASSLLGQGLPPQHF. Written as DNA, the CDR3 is TGTGCCAGCAGCTTGTTGGGACAGGGACTTCCGCCCCAGCATTTT. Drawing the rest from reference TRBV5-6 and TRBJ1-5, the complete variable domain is DAGVTQSPTHLIKTRGQQVTLRCSPKSGHDTVSWYQQALGQGPQFIFQYYEEEERQRGNFPDRFSGHQFPNYSSELNVNALLLGDSALYLCASSLLGQGLPPQHFGDGTRLSIL.

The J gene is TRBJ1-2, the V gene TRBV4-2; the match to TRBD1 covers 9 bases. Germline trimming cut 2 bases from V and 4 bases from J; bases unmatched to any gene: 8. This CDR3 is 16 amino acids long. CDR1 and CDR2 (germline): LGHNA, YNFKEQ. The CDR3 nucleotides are TGTGCCAGCAGCCAACCCCCGGGGACAGGGCTCTATGGCTACACCTTC. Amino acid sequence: CASSQPPGTGLYGYTF.

The CDR3 sequence is CASSPRTIAGVTDTQYF. In DNA form, the CDR3 reads TGTGCCAGCAGCCCGCGGACCATAGCGGGGGTTACAGATACGCAGTATTTT. V gene TRBV5-4 combines with J gene TRBJ2-3; TRBD2 matches at 9 bases. V gave up 4 bases and J gave up 3 bases; unmatched junction bases: 12. CDR3 length: 17 residues. CDR1 SGHNT and CDR2 YYREEE come from the germline V gene (reference sequence). Based on the CDR3 plus reference TRBV5-4 and TRBJ2-3, the full variable domain is ETGVTQSPTHLIKTRGQQVTLRCSSQSGHNTVSWYQQALGQGPQFIFQYYREEENGRGNFPPRFSGLQFPNYSSELNVNALELDDSALYLCASSPRTIAGVTDTQYFGPGTRLTVL.

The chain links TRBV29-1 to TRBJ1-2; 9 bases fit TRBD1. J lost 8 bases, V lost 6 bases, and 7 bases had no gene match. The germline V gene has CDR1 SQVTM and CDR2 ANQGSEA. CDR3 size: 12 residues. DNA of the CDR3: TGCAGCGTCTCCGGGACAGGGAGCGGCTACACCTTC. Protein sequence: CSVSGTGSGYTF.

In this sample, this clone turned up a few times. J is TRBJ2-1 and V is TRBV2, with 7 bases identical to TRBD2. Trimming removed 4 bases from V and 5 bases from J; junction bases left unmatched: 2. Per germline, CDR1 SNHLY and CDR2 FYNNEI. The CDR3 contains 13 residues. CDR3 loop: CASSGLAHNEQFF. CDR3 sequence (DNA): TGTGCCAGCAGTGGACTAGCCCACAATGAGCAGTTCTTC.

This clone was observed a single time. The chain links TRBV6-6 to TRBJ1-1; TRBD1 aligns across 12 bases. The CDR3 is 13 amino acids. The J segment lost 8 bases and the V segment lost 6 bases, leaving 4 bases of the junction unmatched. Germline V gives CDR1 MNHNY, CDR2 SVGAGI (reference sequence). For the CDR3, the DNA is TGTGCCAGCAGCCCTGGGACAGGGGGCGAAGCTTTCTTT. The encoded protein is CASSPGTGGEAFF.

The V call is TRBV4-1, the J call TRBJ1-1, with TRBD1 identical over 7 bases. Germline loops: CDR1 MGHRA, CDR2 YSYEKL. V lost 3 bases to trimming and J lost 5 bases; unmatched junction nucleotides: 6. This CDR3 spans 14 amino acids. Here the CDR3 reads CASSQLQGRTEAFF. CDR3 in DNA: TGCGCCAGCAGCCAGCTACAGGGGAGGACTGAAGCTTTCTTT.

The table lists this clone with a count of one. The DNA for the CDR3 is TGTGCCAGTAGTTCGTTAGGGGTAAACTATGGCTACACCTTC. Translated, it gives CASSSLGVNYGYTF. The genes are TRBV19 and TRBJ1-2; D might be TRBD1 (5 bases). CDR3 length: 14 residues. Between the trimmed V and J ends, which lost 5 bases and 2 bases, there was a span of 12 bases. Looked up from germline, CDR1 is LNHDA and CDR2 is SQIVND (reference sequence).

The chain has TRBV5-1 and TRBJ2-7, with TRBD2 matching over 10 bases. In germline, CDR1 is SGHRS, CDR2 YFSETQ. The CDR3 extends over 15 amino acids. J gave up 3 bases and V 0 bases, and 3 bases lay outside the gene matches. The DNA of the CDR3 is TGCGCCAGCAGCTTGGATAGCGGGGGGATCTACGAGCAGTACTTC. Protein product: CASSLDSGGIYEQYF.

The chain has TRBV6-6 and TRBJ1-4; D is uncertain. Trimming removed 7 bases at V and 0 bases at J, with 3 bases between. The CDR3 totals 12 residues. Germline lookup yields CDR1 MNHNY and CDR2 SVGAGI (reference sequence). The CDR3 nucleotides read TGTGCCAGCACCTCAACTAATGAAAAACTGTTTTTT. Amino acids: CASTSTNEKLFF.

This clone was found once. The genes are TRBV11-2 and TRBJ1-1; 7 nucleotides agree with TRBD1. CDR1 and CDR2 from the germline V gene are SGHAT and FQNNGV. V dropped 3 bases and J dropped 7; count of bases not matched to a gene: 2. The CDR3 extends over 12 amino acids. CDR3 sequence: CASSLRTGEAFF. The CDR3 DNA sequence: TGTGCCAGCAGCTTGCGGACAGGTGAAGCTTTCTTT.

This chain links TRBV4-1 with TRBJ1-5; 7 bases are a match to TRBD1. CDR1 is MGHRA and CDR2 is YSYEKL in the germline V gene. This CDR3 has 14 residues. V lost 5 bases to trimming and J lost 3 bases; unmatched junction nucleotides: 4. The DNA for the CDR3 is TGCGCCAGCAGCTTCGGGACAGACAATCAGCCCCAGCATTTT. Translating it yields CASSFGTDNQPQHF.

CDR3 sequence reads: CASSLSGGETQYF. CDR3 sequence (DNA): TGTGCCAGCAGCCTTAGCGGAGGAGAGACCCAGTACTTC. This rearrangement joins TRBV7-2 to TRBJ2-5; a weak D match, TRBD2 (6 bases). The CDR3 contains 13 residues. Between the trimmed V and J ends, which lost 5 bases and 4 bases, there was a span of 11 bases. Germline CDR1 is SGHTA and CDR2 is FQGNSA.

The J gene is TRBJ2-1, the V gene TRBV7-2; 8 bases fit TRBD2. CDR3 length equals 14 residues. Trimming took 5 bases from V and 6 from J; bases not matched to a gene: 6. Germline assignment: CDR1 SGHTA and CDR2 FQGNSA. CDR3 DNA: TGTGCCAGCAGCGTCTCCCGGGGGGGCAATGAGCAGTTCTTC. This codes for CASSVSRGGNEQFF.

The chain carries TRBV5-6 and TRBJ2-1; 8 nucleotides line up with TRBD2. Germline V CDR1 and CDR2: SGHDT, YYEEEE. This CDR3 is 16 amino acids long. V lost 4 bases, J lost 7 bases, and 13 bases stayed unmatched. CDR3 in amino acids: CASSALGTRGDNEQFF. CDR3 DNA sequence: TGTGCCAGCAGCGCGCTCGGGACTAGGGGGGATAATGAGCAGTTCTTC.

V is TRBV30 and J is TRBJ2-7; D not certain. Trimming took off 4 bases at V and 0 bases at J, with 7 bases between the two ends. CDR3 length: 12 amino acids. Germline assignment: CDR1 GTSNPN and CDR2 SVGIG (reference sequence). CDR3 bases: TGTGCCTGGATGCGCACCTCCTACGAGCAGTACTTC. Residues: CAWMRTSYEQYF.

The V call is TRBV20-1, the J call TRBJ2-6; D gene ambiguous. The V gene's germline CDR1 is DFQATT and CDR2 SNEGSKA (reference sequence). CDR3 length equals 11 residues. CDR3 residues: CRASGANVLTF. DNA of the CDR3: TGCAGGGCCTCTGGGGCCAACGTCCTGACTTTC.

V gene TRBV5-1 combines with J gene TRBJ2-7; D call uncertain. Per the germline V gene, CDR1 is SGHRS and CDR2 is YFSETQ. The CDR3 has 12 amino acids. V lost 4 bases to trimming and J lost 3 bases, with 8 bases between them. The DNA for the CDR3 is TGCGCCAGCAGCCGAGACAACTACGAGCAGTACTTC. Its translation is CASSRDNYEQYF.

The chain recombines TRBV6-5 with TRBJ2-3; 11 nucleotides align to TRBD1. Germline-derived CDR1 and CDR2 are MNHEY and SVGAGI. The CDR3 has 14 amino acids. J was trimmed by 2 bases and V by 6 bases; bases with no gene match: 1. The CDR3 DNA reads TGTGCCAGCAGAGGACAGGGGGCCACAGATACGCAGTATTTT. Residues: CASRGQGATDTQYF.

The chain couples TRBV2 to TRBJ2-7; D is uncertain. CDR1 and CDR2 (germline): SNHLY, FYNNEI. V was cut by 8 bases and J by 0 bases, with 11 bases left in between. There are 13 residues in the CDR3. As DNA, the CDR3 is TGTGCCAGCGGAGTTAGTCGCTCCTACGAGCAGTACTTC. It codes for CASGVSRSYEQYF.

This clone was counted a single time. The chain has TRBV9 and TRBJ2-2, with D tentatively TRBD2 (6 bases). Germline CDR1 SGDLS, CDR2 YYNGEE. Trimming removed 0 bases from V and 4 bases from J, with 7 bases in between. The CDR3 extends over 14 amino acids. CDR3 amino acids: CASSVVEGTGELFF. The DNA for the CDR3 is TGTGCCAGCAGCGTAGTGGAGGGCACCGGGGAGCTGTTTTTT.

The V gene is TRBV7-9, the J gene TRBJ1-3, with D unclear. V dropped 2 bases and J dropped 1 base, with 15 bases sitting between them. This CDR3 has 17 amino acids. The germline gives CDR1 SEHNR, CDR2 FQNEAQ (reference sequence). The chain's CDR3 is CASSLRESASSGNTIYF. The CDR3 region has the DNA TGTGCCAGCAGCTTAAGGGAGTCAGCCTCTTCTGGAAACACCATATATTTT. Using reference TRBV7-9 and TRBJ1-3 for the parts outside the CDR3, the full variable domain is DTGVSQNPRHKITKRGQNVTFRCDPISEHNRLYWYRQTLGQGPEFLTYFQNEAQLEKSRLLSDRFSAERPKGSFSTLEIQRTEQGDSAMYLCASSLRESASSGNTIYFGEGSWLTVV.

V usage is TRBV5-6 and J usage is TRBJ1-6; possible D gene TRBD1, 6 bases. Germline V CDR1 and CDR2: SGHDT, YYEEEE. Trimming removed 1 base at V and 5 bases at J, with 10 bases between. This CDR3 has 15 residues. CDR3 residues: CASSLQGLNNSPLHF. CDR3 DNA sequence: TGTGCCAGCAGCTTGCAGGGGCTGAATAATTCACCCCTCCACTTT.

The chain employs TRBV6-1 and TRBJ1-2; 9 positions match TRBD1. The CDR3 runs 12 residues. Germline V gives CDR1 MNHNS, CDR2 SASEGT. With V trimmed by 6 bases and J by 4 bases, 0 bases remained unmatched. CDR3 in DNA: TGTGCCAGCAGGACAGGGGGCTATGGCTACACCTTC. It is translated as CASRTGGYGYTF.

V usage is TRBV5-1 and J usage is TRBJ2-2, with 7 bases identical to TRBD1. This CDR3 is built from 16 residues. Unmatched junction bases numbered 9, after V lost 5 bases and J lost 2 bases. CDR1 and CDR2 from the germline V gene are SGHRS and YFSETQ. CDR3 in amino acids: CASSYGGTANTGELFF. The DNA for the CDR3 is TGCGCCAGCAGTTACGGTGGGACAGCTAACACCGGGGAGCTGTTTTTT.